A selection of T cell receptor beta chains follows, all from one sample in a study of T cell responses to AZD1222 COVID-19 vaccine. The table came from immunoSEQ multiplex PCR; TCRdb's copy has only in-frame clones and leaves some out. This sample has under 140,000 clones, with 88% found just once. Sequenced material: peripheral blood, taken on day 0 of AZD1222 vaccination. These receptors originate from an adult in good health. CDR3s include the opening cysteine and the closing phenylalanine or tryptophan. D genes are given only for firm matches. Expanded clones get a size class; other rows say once, few or many, or leave the size out.

j_call: TRBJ1-1
d_call: NA
v_call: TRBV3-1/TRBV3-2
clone_size: NA
cdr3_nt: TGTGCCAGCAGCCAGCAGGCAGGGAACACTGAAGCTTTCTTT
cdr3_aa: CASSQQAGNTEAFF

j_call: TRBJ1-3
d_call: NA
v_call: TRBV5-6
clone_size: NA
cdr3_nt: TGTGCCAGCAGCCTCCAGGGTCCTGGAAACACCATATATTTT
cdr3_aa: CASSLQGPGNTIYF

j_call: TRBJ1-4
d_call: NA
v_call: TRBV28
clone_size: NA
cdr3_nt: TGTGCCAGCAGTTTATCCCTCACAGGGAGTTGGGAAAAACTGTTTTTT
cdr3_aa: CASSLSLTGSWEKLFF

j_call: TRBJ1-2
d_call: TRBD1
v_call: TRBV12-3/TRBV12-4
clone_size: NA
cdr3_nt: TGTGCCAGCAGTTTAACAGGGGTGGGTGGCTACACCTTC
cdr3_aa: CASSLTGVGGYTF

j_call: TRBJ2-1
d_call: NA
v_call: TRBV20-1
clone_size: NA
cdr3_nt: TGCAGCTCTCCCCTTCACAATGAGCAGTTCTTC
cdr3_aa: CSSPLHNEQFF

j_call: TRBJ1-2
d_call: NA
v_call: TRBV7-9
clone_size: NA
cdr3_nt: TGTGCCAGCAGCTTAAGCAGGAATACATTGGGCTACACCTTC
cdr3_aa: CASSLSRNTLGYTF

j_call: TRBJ1-4
d_call: NA
v_call: TRBV7-9
clone_size: once
cdr3_nt: TGTGCCAGCAGCTTGGTCCAGGGGCCAGGTGAAAAACTGTTTTTT
cdr3_aa: CASSLVQGPGEKLFF

j_call: TRBJ1-6
d_call: NA
v_call: TRBV6-5
clone_size: NA
cdr3_nt: TGTGCCAGCAGTTCTGAGACCCATTCACCCCTCCACTTT
cdr3_aa: CASSSETHSPLHF

j_call: TRBJ2-1
d_call: TRBD1
v_call: TRBV25-1
clone_size: NA
cdr3_nt: TGTGCCAGCCGGACAGGCGGACCCTACAATGAGCAGTTCTTC
cdr3_aa: CASRTGGPYNEQFF

j_call: TRBJ1-5
d_call: NA
v_call: TRBV27
clone_size: NA
cdr3_nt: TGTGCCAGCGGCCCTTTAGGAGGGGTAGGCAATCAGCCCCAGCATTTT
cdr3_aa: CASGPLGGVGNQPQHF

j_call: TRBJ1-1
d_call: TRBD1
v_call: TRBV19
clone_size: NA
cdr3_nt: TGTGCCACCGGACAGGGTCGGAACACTGAAGCTTTCTTT
cdr3_aa: CATGQGRNTEAFF

j_call: TRBJ1-2
d_call: TRBD1
v_call: TRBV5-4
clone_size: once
cdr3_nt: TGTGCCAGCAGCCCGGCAACTCCCGGGACAGGGGGTGGCTACACCTTC
cdr3_aa: CASSPATPGTGGGYTF

j_call: TRBJ1-2
d_call: NA
v_call: TRBV3-1/TRBV3-2
clone_size: NA
cdr3_nt: TGTGCCAGCAGCCCCTACAGGGATGGTCTCCTCATTTATGGCTACACCTTC
cdr3_aa: CASSPYRDGLLIYGYTF

j_call: TRBJ1-1
d_call: NA
v_call: TRBV6-5
clone_size: NA
cdr3_nt: TGTGCCAGCAGTAGGTTGGACCTGAACACTGAAGCTTTCTTT
cdr3_aa: CASSRLDLNTEAFF

j_call: TRBJ2-1
d_call: TRBD2
v_call: TRBV10-1
clone_size: NA
cdr3_nt: TGCGCCAGCAGAGCTAGCGGGGGCTACAATGAGCAGTTCTTC
cdr3_aa: CASRASGGYNEQFF

j_call: TRBJ1-4
d_call: NA
v_call: TRBV12-3/TRBV12-4
clone_size: NA
cdr3_nt: TGTGCCAGCAGTTTAGTGACTAGGACTTTGATTTTT
cdr3_aa: CASSLVTRTLIF

j_call: TRBJ1-5
d_call: NA
v_call: TRBV5-1
clone_size: NA
cdr3_nt: TGCGCCAGCAGCCCCACGGGTGGCAATCAGCCCCAGCATTTT
cdr3_aa: CASSPTGGNQPQHF

j_call: TRBJ2-5
d_call: TRBD1
v_call: TRBV15
clone_size: NA
cdr3_nt: TGTGCCACCAGCAGAGTCCACAGGGGGCAAGAGACCCAGTACTTC
cdr3_aa: CATSRVHRGQETQYF

j_call: TRBJ1-2
d_call: TRBD1
v_call: TRBV5-6
clone_size: NA
cdr3_nt: TGTGCCAGCAGTTCGGCAGGGGGCCTCGACGTGTGGGGCTACACCTTC
cdr3_aa: CASSSAGGLDVWGYTF

j_call: TRBJ1-5
d_call: TRBD1
v_call: TRBV19
clone_size: NA
cdr3_nt: TGTGCCAGTAGTTTGACAGGGGTTGGTCAGCCCCAGCATTTT
cdr3_aa: CASSLTGVGQPQHF

j_call: TRBJ1-1
d_call: TRBD1
v_call: TRBV4-1
clone_size: NA
cdr3_nt: TGCGCCAGCAGCAGCCTCATACAGGGGCCCCTGACTACTGAAGCTTTCTTT
cdr3_aa: CASSSLIQGPLTTEAFF

j_call: TRBJ2-3
d_call: NA
v_call: TRBV5-4
clone_size: NA
cdr3_nt: TGTGCCAGCAGCAACGGCGGAGTAACGACCACAGATACGCAGTATTTT
cdr3_aa: CASSNGGVTTTDTQYF

j_call: TRBJ2-1
d_call: NA
v_call: TRBV19
clone_size: NA
cdr3_nt: TGTGCCAGTACCCAAGACCGGGGAATACTCAATGAGCAGTTCTTC
cdr3_aa: CASTQDRGILNEQFF

j_call: TRBJ2-5
d_call: NA
v_call: TRBV18
clone_size: NA
cdr3_nt: TGTGCCAGCTCACTCCGTTTAGACCAAGAGACCCAGTACTTC
cdr3_aa: CASSLRLDQETQYF

j_call: TRBJ2-2
d_call: NA
v_call: TRBV24-1
clone_size: NA
cdr3_nt: TGTGCCACCAGTGACACCCGAGGAGGCACCGGGGAGCTGTTTTTT
cdr3_aa: CATSDTRGGTGELFF

j_call: TRBJ1-5
d_call: NA
v_call: TRBV16
clone_size: NA
cdr3_nt: TGTGCCAGCAGCCCAGCGATTTGGACGTGGGAGGATAGCAATCAGCCCCAGCATTTT
cdr3_aa: CASSPAIWTWEDSNQPQHF

j_call: TRBJ1-1
d_call: NA
v_call: TRBV11-2
clone_size: NA
cdr3_nt: TGTGCCAGCAGCTTAGAATTACAAGGAGCTGAAGCTTTCTTT
cdr3_aa: CASSLELQGAEAFF

j_call: TRBJ2-1
d_call: NA
v_call: TRBV7-6
clone_size: NA
cdr3_nt: TGTGCCAGCAGCTTAGTTCGATTATCCTACAATGAGCAGTTCTTC
cdr3_aa: CASSLVRLSYNEQFF

j_call: TRBJ2-2
d_call: TRBD2
v_call: TRBV14
clone_size: NA
cdr3_nt: TGTGCCAGCAGCCCCGGACTAGCGGTTAACACCGGGGAGCTGTTTTTT
cdr3_aa: CASSPGLAVNTGELFF

j_call: TRBJ2-5
d_call: NA
v_call: TRBV20-1
clone_size: NA
cdr3_nt: TGCAGTGCTAGTAGATCGGCGGGGTCCCAAGAGACCCAGTACTTC
cdr3_aa: CSASRSAGSQETQYF

j_call: TRBJ1-3
d_call: NA
v_call: TRBV6-5
clone_size: NA
cdr3_nt: TGTGCCAGCAGATCCAGGGGAGGTGGAAACACCATATATTTT
cdr3_aa: CASRSRGGGNTIYF

j_call: TRBJ2-7
d_call: TRBD2
v_call: TRBV5-1
clone_size: NA
cdr3_nt: TGCGCCAGCAGCACTACTAGCGGGAGGATCGGGAACGAGCAGTACTTC
cdr3_aa: CASSTTSGRIGNEQYF

j_call: TRBJ1-4
d_call: NA
v_call: TRBV4-1
clone_size: NA
cdr3_nt: TGCGCCAGCAGCGTACCGTCCCGACCTAATGAAAAACTGTTTTTT
cdr3_aa: CASSVPSRPNEKLFF

j_call: TRBJ1-3
d_call: NA
v_call: TRBV10-3
clone_size: NA
cdr3_nt: TGTGCCAGCGCAGAGTCTGGAAACACCATATATTTT
cdr3_aa: CASAESGNTIYF

j_call: TRBJ1-2
d_call: NA
v_call: TRBV5-1
clone_size: NA
cdr3_nt: TGCGCCAGCAGTTTAGTATCCAGGGACACCTATGGCTACACCTTC
cdr3_aa: CASSLVSRDTYGYTF

j_call: TRBJ2-5
d_call: TRBD1
v_call: TRBV24-1
clone_size: once
cdr3_nt: TGTGCCACCAGTGATTTGCTGGACAGGGGAATAGAGACCCAGTACTTC
cdr3_aa: CATSDLLDRGIETQYF

j_call: TRBJ1-2
d_call: TRBD1
v_call: TRBV19
clone_size: NA
cdr3_nt: TGTGCCAGTAGTATATCCCCGGGACAGACCAGCTATGGCTACACCTTC
cdr3_aa: CASSISPGQTSYGYTF

j_call: TRBJ2-7
d_call: TRBD2
v_call: TRBV3-1/TRBV3-2
clone_size: NA
cdr3_nt: TGTGCCAGCAGCCAAGATATCCTAGCGGGGAGACACGAGCAGTACTTC
cdr3_aa: CASSQDILAGRHEQYF

j_call: TRBJ2-1
d_call: NA
v_call: TRBV28
clone_size: NA
cdr3_nt: TGTGCCAGCAGTTTCCCGGTGGACGCCAGTAACAATGAGCAGTTCTTC
cdr3_aa: CASSFPVDASNNEQFF

j_call: TRBJ1-2
d_call: NA
v_call: TRBV5-1
clone_size: NA
cdr3_nt: TGCGCCAGCGCCGGAGAGGACCGGGGCTACACCTTC
cdr3_aa: CASAGEDRGYTF

j_call: TRBJ1-1
d_call: NA
v_call: TRBV18
clone_size: NA
cdr3_nt: TGTGCCAGCTCACCGCGGTATAACACTGAAGCTTTCTTT
cdr3_aa: CASSPRYNTEAFF

j_call: TRBJ1-5
d_call: TRBD1
v_call: TRBV7-2
clone_size: NA
cdr3_nt: TGTGCCAGCAGCTTAGGGACAGGAGGCAATCAGCCCCAGCATTTT
cdr3_aa: CASSLGTGGNQPQHF

j_call: TRBJ2-3
d_call: NA
v_call: TRBV2
clone_size: NA
cdr3_nt: TGTGCCAGCAGGACTACGGGACTCTGGCAGGGAGATACGCAGTATTTT
cdr3_aa: CASRTTGLWQGDTQYF

j_call: TRBJ1-2
d_call: NA
v_call: TRBV10-2
clone_size: NA
cdr3_nt: TGCGCCAGCAGCGACCTGGACGGACGAGCCTATGGCTACACCTTC
cdr3_aa: CASSDLDGRAYGYTF

j_call: TRBJ1-5
d_call: NA
v_call: TRBV2
clone_size: NA
cdr3_nt: TGTGCCAGCAGTGAGGACAGAGGCTATGGCAATCAGCCCCAGCATTTT
cdr3_aa: CASSEDRGYGNQPQHF

j_call: TRBJ1-2
d_call: NA
v_call: TRBV6-4
clone_size: NA
cdr3_nt: TGTGCCAGCAGTGACTCCGCAGGCTATGGCTACACCTTC
cdr3_aa: CASSDSAGYGYTF

j_call: TRBJ1-1
d_call: NA
v_call: TRBV19
clone_size: NA
cdr3_nt: TGTGCCAGTAGTATGGGGGCCTCCGTTACTGAAGCTTTCTTT
cdr3_aa: CASSMGASVTEAFF

j_call: TRBJ1-4
d_call: TRBD1
v_call: TRBV15
clone_size: NA
cdr3_nt: TGTGCCACCAGTAGGTCAGGGGGCGGCGAAAAACTGTTTTTT
cdr3_aa: CATSRSGGGEKLFF

j_call: TRBJ1-2
d_call: NA
v_call: TRBV18
clone_size: NA
cdr3_nt: TGTGCCAGTTCGGAGGCAGGGAATGGCTACACCTTC
cdr3_aa: CASSEAGNGYTF

j_call: TRBJ2-6
d_call: TRBD1
v_call: TRBV19
clone_size: NA
cdr3_nt: TGTGCCAGTAGTATCGGGACAGGGCCCGGGGCCAACGTCCTGACTTTC
cdr3_aa: CASSIGTGPGANVLTF

j_call: TRBJ1-1
d_call: NA
v_call: TRBV7-2
clone_size: NA
cdr3_nt: TGTGCCAGCAGCTTAGGTACGCAGGTCGGAGCTTTCTTT
cdr3_aa: CASSLGTQVGAFF

j_call: TRBJ1-2
d_call: TRBD1
v_call: TRBV7-9
clone_size: NA
cdr3_nt: TGTGCCAGCAGCTTGGGGACAGGGGGCGGCTACACCTTC
cdr3_aa: CASSLGTGGGYTF

j_call: TRBJ2-7
d_call: NA
v_call: TRBV11-3
clone_size: NA
cdr3_nt: TGTGCCAGCAGCTTAGGGGCCAGATACGAGCAGTACTTC
cdr3_aa: CASSLGARYEQYF

j_call: TRBJ1-1
d_call: NA
v_call: TRBV18
clone_size: NA
cdr3_nt: TGTGCCAGCTCACCACGTCAGGGGTCGGCTTTCTTT
cdr3_aa: CASSPRQGSAFF

j_call: TRBJ2-7
d_call: TRBD1
v_call: TRBV11-2
clone_size: NA
cdr3_nt: TGTGCCAGCAGCTTAGCACAGGGGAACTACGAGCAGTACTTC
cdr3_aa: CASSLAQGNYEQYF